A selection of T cell receptor beta chains follows, all from one sample in a study of cytomegalovirus exposure and HLA in healthy donors. Clones were sequenced by immunoSEQ multiplex PCR, and TCRdb holds only the in-frame ones, with some missing. The table includes 100,000 or so clones, roughly 70% detected once. The specimen was PBMCs. The receptors were gathered from a man aged 45 to 65 in good health and CMV-seronegative. The CDR3 runs from the conserved cysteine through the conserved F or W. The D gene is left open where the match is weak. A clone size is listed for some rows: how often the clone was seen (once, few, many), or a class if it is expanded.

v_call	j_call	clone_size	d_call	cdr3_nt	cdr3_aa
TRBV29-1	TRBJ2-5	NA	TRBD2	TGCAGCGTTGTTACTAGCGGAGCAGAGACCCAGTACTTC	CSVVTSGAETQYF
TRBV7-2	TRBJ2-1	NA	NA	TGTGCCAGCACCTGGTCGGGGAATGAGCAGTTCTTC	CASTWSGNEQFF
TRBV27	TRBJ2-2	NA	NA	TGTGCCAGCAGTTTATCCCAGGTTTTCCAAACCGGGGAGCTGTTTTTT	CASSLSQVFQTGELFF
TRBV9	TRBJ2-1	NA	NA	TGTGCCAGCAGCGTAGGCGTGGAAGGGGCCGCCTACAATGAGCAGTTCTTC	CASSVGVEGAAYNEQFF
TRBV5-6	TRBJ1-6	NA	TRBD1	TGTGCCAGCAGCTTGGTGGGACAGGGTACTTCACCCCTCCACTTT	CASSLVGQGTSPLHF
TRBV18	TRBJ2-5	NA	NA	TGTGCCAGCTCACGAGTCGAGACCCAGTACTTC	CASSRVETQYF
TRBV6-5	TRBJ1-1	NA	TRBD1	TGTGCCAGCAGAAGACTACAGGGGGCTAAGACTGAAGCTTTCTTT	CASRRLQGAKTEAFF
TRBV11-2	TRBJ2-3	NA	NA	TGTGCCAGCAGCTTAGCGACTAGCACAGATACGCAGTATTTT	CASSLATSTDTQYF
TRBV9	TRBJ2-1	NA	TRBD1	TGTGCCAGCAGCCCCACGGACAGGGGGGGTGAGCAGTTCTTC	CASSPTDRGGEQFF
TRBV2	TRBJ2-1	NA	TRBD1	TGTGCCAGCAGGGACAGGGCTGGGGGGTCCTACAATGAGCAGTTCTTC	CASRDRAGGSYNEQFF
TRBV30	TRBJ2-7	NA	TRBD2	TGTGCCTGGTGTAAGGGACTAGCGGGAGAAGACGAGCAGTACTTC	CAWCKGLAGEDEQYF
TRBV15	TRBJ2-3	few	TRBD1	TGTGCCACCAGCAGCGGACAGGGGGGCGGTAAGGATACGCAGTATTTT	CATSSGQGGGKDTQYF
TRBV4-1	TRBJ2-3	few	TRBD2	TGCGCCAGCAGCCAAATCCCCCCAGCGGGGGGGCAGTATTTT	CASSQIPPAGGQYF
TRBV6-5	TRBJ2-5	once	TRBD1	TGTGCCAGCAGCTTGACAGGGGGCGAGACCCAGTACTTC	CASSLTGGETQYF
TRBV9	TRBJ1-3	few	TRBD1	TGTGCCAGCAGTTCCCAGGGGGCTTCTGGAAACACCATATATTTT	CASSSQGASGNTIYF
TRBV4-2	TRBJ2-7	NA	TRBD2	TGTGCCAGCAGCCAAACGTCAGCGGGAGGTGTGGGCGAGCAGTACTTC	CASSQTSAGGVGEQYF
TRBV25-1	TRBJ2-7	NA	TRBD2	TGTGCCAGCAGTGAATGGGGGAGGGGCAGTAACGCGCAGTACTTC	CASSEWGRGSNAQYF
TRBV7-3	TRBJ2-5	once	TRBD2	TGTGCCAGCAGCCTGGGACTAGCGGGAGGGCCCCAAGAGACCCAGTACTTC	CASSLGLAGGPQETQYF
TRBV4-1	TRBJ2-7	NA	TRBD2	TGCGCCAGCAGCCAAGTAGCGGGAGAGTACGAGCAGTACTTC	CASSQVAGEYEQYF
TRBV19	TRBJ1-5	NA	TRBD1	TGTGCCAGTACCTCGGACAGGGCTGACCAGCCCCAGCATTTT	CASTSDRADQPQHF
TRBV5-1	TRBJ1-1	NA	TRBD1	TGCGCCAGCAGCTTGGGTATGCTGGGACAGGAGAACACTGAAGCTTTCTTT	CASSLGMLGQENTEAFF
TRBV30	TRBJ1-3	once	NA	TGTGCCTCCTCACAGGGATCGGAGTTAAACACCATATATTTT	CASSQGSELNTIYF
TRBV5-1	TRBJ2-7	NA	NA	TGCGCCAGCAGCCCCAATGCAGGGGATTCCTACGAGCAGTACTTC	CASSPNAGDSYEQYF
TRBV5-1	TRBJ2-3	NA	NA	TGCGCCAGCAGCTTGGAGAACAGGGTCCTCGATACGCAGTATTTT	CASSLENRVLDTQYF
TRBV6-1	TRBJ2-3	few	TRBD1	TGTGCCAGCATCGGACAGGGGGCCTCCCGGGATACGCAGTATTTT	CASIGQGASRDTQYF
TRBV7-2	TRBJ2-3	NA	TRBD2	TGTGCCAGCAGTTGGACGGGAGGCAGTGCAGATACGCAGTATTTT	CASSWTGGSADTQYF
TRBV5-1	TRBJ2-7	NA	TRBD2	TGCGCCAGCAGCTTTCTGAGCGGGGGAACCTACGAGCAGTACTTC	CASSFLSGGTYEQYF
TRBV7-9	TRBJ2-3	NA	TRBD2	TGTGCCAGCAGGCGTTCTAGCGGGAGGGGAGCTAGCACAGATACGCAGTATTTT	CASRRSSGRGASTDTQYF
TRBV5-3	TRBJ1-1	NA	NA	TGTGCCAGAAGCTGCAGGGTGGACACTGAAGCTTTCTTT	CARSCRVDTEAFF
TRBV21-1	TRBJ2-6	NA	NA	TGTGCCAGCAGCACTGAAGCGGGAGGGCCTGGGGCCAACGTCCTGACTTTC	CASSTEAGGPGANVLTF
TRBV30	TRBJ1-5	NA	TRBD1	TGTGCCTGGAGTGTTGGGACAGACGCAACCCAGCATTTT	CAWSVGTDATQHF
TRBV4-2	TRBJ2-1	NA	NA	TGTGCCAGCAGCCAAGGGGGTAGCCAGGGGTTGAATGAGCAGTTCTTC	CASSQGGSQGLNEQFF
TRBV27	TRBJ2-7	NA	NA	TGTGCCAGCAGCCCATTGGGGGGACTTAACTATTACGAGCAGTACTTC	CASSPLGGLNYYEQYF
TRBV6-1	TRBJ2-3	NA	NA	TGTGCCAGCAGTGACAATTCGGAGAATAGAGATACGCAGTATTTT	CASSDNSENRDTQYF
TRBV9	TRBJ2-5	NA	TRBD1	TGTGCCAGCAGCGTCTCCACCTGGACAGGGCAAGAGACCCAGTACTTC	CASSVSTWTGQETQYF
TRBV1	TRBJ1-5	NA	NA	TGCACCAGCGCCCATAGGGGCCAGCCCCAGCATTTT	CTSAHRGQPQHF
TRBV5-1	TRBJ2-7	NA	NA	TGCGCCAGCAGCTCAGTACAGGAAACCTACGAGCAGTACTTC	CASSSVQETYEQYF
TRBV9	TRBJ2-3	NA	TRBD2	TGTGCCAGCAGCGCCCGACTAGCGGGAGTTGGGACAGATACGCAGTATTTT	CASSARLAGVGTDTQYF
TRBV7-2	TRBJ2-7	NA	TRBD2	TGTGCCAGCAGCTTAGCGTATCTAGCGGGAGGTCCCTACGAGCAGTACTTC	CASSLAYLAGGPYEQYF
TRBV29-1	TRBJ2-5	NA	TRBD1	TGCAGCGGTCACAGGGGAGAGACCCAGTACTTC	CSGHRGETQYF
TRBV7-3	TRBJ2-1	NA	NA	TGTGCCAGCAGCCCAGGTGGGCGCAATGAGCAGTTCTTC	CASSPGGRNEQFF
TRBV7-9	TRBJ2-7	NA	TRBD2	TGTTCCAGCAGCTGGTCAGGACTAGCGGGAGGAGATTACGAGCAGTACTTC	CSSSWSGLAGGDYEQYF